What follows describes a single T cell receptor beta chain. The antigen is unknown. Among the donors, all were Caucasian adults who lived in Nashville, Tennessee. Only in-frame clones appear in the TCRdb table, and some are missing; sequencing was by immunoSEQ multiplex PCR. This sample has some 500,000 clones, with around 79% found just once. The ends lost 2 bases at V and 4 bases at J; junction bases unmatched: 3. This CDR3 comprises 15 residues. CDR1 SGDLS and CDR2 YYNGEE come from the germline V gene. The sample comes from a study of shared clonotypes between healthy human individuals. General study points: Blood alone was sampled, and tissue repertoires likely differ. An anticipated effect of sequencing depth on clonotype sharing among donors was recognized.

The chain joins TRBV9 to TRBJ2-3; 11 bases match TRBD2. The clonotype originates from a woman in her thirties or forties in good health. Some clones in this sample may be carry-over from other donors' samples. Sequenced input: PBMCs. CDR3 amino acids: CASSVSGRAPDTQYF. The CDR3 nucleotides read TGTGCCAGCAGCGTTAGCGGGAGGGCCCCAGATACGCAGTATTTT.